Listed here is a single T cell receptor (beta chain). Its antigen is as yet unknown. This sample stems from a study of T cell responses to AZD1222 COVID-19 vaccine. Whole-study results and caveats: Per reports, nearly half of all spike-specific TCRs target regions that are unmutated in variants. At 160-218 and 743-854, vaccine-associated CD4 TCRs were dominant, and they spanned spike.

The data were produced by immunoSEQ multiplex PCR, yet TCRdb's version contains in-frame clones alone and is incomplete. The top ten clones hold 7.7% of a sample with roughly 200,000 clones, around 88% of them seen once. The source is an adult in good health. The source material was peripheral blood, sampled on day 0 of AZD1222 vaccination.

The CDR3 nucleotides read TGTGCCAGCAGAGTGGGACTTCCTAATGAGCAGTTCTTC. It translates to CASRVGLPNEQFF. This rearrangement joins TRBV12-3 or TRBV12-4 to TRBJ2-1; D may be TRBD2 (6 bases). Trimming took 6 bases from V and 7 from J, leaving 13 bases between them. The CDR3 length is 13 residues.